This TCR beta chain was identified during a study of blood T cell repertoires in COVID-19. Across the study: In each case, the material was cDNA or gDNA derived from T cells, B-cell-depleted T cells, or PBMCs.

Under the authors' procedure: Estimation of nucleated cell counts was performed using reference gene primer amplification. The data were produced by immunoSEQ multiplex PCR, yet TCRdb's version contains in-frame clones alone and is incomplete. V and J calls and clone size follow that table, whereas D and trimming were derived from the DNA. The sample lists around 400,000 clones, more than 70% occurring once. Germline CDR1 MDHEN, CDR2 SYDVKM. Trimming took 2 bases from V and 4 from J, leaving 9 bases between them. This CDR3 spans 15 amino acids. The TCR originated in a man between 40 and 49 years old with acute or convalescent COVID-19. The sample was peripheral blood. The V and J genes are TRBV28 and TRBJ1-6; tentative D call: TRBD1 (6 bases). This CDR3 reads CASSLNRVYNSPLHF. The CDR3 region has the DNA TGTGCCAGCAGTTTAAACAGGGTTTATAATTCACCCCTCCACTTT.